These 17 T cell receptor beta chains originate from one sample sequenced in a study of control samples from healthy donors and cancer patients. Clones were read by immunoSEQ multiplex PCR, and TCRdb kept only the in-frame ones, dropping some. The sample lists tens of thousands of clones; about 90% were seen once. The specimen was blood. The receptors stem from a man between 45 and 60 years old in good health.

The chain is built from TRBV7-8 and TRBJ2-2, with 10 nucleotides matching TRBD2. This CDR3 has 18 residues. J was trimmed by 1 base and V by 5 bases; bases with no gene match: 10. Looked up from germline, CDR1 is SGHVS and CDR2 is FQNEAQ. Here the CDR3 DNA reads TGTGCCAGCAGCCCAGGCCGAGCGGGGGGGCGGAACACCGGGGAGCTGTTTTTT. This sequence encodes CASSPGRAGGRNTGELFF.

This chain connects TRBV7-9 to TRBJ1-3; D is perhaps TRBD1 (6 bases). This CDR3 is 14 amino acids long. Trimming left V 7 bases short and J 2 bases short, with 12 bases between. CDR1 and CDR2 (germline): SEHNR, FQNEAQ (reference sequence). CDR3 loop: CASKTGTAGNTIYF. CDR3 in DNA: TGTGCCAGCAAAACAGGGACTGCTGGAAACACCATATATTTT.

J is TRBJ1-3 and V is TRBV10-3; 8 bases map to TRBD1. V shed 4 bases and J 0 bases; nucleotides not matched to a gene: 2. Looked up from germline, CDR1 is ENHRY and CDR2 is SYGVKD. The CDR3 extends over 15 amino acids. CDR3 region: CAISGTGYSGNTIYF. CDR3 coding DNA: TGTGCCATCAGTGGGACAGGGTACTCTGGAAACACCATATATTTT.

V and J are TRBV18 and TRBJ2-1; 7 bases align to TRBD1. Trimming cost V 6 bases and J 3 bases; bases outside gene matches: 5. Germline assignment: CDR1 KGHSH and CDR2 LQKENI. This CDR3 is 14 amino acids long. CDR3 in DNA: TGTGCCAGCTCTACAGGGGAAGGCTACAATGAGCAGTTCTTC. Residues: CASSTGEGYNEQFF.

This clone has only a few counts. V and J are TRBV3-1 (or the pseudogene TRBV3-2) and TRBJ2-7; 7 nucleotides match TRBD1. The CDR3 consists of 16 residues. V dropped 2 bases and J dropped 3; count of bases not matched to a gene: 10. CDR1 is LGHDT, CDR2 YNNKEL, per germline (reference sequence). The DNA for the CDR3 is TGTGCCAGCAGCCAACTTATAGGGGACAGCCTCTACGAGCAGTACTTC. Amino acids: CASSQLIGDSLYEQYF.

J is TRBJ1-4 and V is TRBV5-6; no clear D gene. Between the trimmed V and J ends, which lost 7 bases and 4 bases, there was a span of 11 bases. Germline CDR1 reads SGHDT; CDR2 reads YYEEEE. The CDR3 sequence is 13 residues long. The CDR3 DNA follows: TGTGCCAGCGGACGGCGGTTTAATGAAAAACTGTTTTTT. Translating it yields CASGRRFNEKLFF.

CDR3 amino acids: CASSPLDALLGEQYF. The CDR3 nucleotides read TGTGCCAGCTCACCCTTGGACGCGCTGCTGGGCGAGCAGTACTTC. This chain connects TRBV18 to TRBJ2-7; D unclear. V was cut by 3 bases and J by 6 bases, with 18 bases left in between. Germline CDR1 is KGHSH and CDR2 is LQKENI. CDR3 length equals 15 residues.

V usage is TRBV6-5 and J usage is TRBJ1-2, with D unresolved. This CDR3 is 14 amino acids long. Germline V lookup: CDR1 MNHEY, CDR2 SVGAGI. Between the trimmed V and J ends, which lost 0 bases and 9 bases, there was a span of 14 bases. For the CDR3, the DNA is TGTGCCAGCAGTTACTCGACCCAGGAATCGAGCTACACCTTC. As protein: CASSYSTQESSYTF.

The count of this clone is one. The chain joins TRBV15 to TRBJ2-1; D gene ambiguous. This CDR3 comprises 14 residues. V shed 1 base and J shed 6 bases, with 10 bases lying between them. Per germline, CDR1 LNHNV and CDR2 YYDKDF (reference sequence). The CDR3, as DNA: TGTGCCACCAGCAGAGTCCGGCAGTCCAATGAGCAGTTCTTC. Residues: CATSRVRQSNEQFF.

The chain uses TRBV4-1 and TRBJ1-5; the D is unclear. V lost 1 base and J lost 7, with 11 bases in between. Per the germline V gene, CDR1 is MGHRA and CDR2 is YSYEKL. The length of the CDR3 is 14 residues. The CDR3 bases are TGCGCCAGCAGCCAAGCCTACAAGGAGCAGCCCCAGCATTTT. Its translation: CASSQAYKEQPQHF.

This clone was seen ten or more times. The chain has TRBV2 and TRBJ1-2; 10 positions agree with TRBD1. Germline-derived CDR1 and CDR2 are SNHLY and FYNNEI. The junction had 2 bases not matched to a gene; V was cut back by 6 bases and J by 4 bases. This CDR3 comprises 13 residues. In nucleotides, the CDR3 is TGTGCCAGCAGAGGGACAGGGGCCTATGGCTACACCTTC. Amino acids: CASRGTGAYGYTF.

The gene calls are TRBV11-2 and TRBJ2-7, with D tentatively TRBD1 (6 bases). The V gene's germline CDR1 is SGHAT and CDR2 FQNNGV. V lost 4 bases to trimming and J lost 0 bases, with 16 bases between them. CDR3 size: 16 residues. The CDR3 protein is CASSWTTGQSSYEQYF. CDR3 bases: TGTGCCAGCAGCTGGACAACGGGACAAAGCTCCTACGAGCAGTACTTC. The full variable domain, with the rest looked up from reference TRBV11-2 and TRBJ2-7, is EAGVAQSPRYKIIEKRQSVAFWCNPISGHATLYWYQQILGQGPKLLIQFQNNGVVDDSQLPKDRFSAERLKGVDSTLKIQPAKLEDSAVYLCASSWTTGQSSYEQYFGPGTRLTVT.

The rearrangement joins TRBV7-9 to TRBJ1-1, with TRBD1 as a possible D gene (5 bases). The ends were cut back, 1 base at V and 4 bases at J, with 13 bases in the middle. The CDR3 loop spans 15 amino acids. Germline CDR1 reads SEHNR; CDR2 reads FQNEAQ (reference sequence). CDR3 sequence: CASSLVRQGGTEAFF. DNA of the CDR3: TGTGCCAGCAGCTTAGTACGGCAGGGCGGCACTGAAGCTTTCTTT.

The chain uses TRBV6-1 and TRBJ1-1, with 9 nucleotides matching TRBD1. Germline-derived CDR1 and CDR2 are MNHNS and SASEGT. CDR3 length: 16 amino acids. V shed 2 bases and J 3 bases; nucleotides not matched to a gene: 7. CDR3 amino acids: CASSEPTGGSDTEAFF. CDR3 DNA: TGTGCCAGCAGTGAACCGACAGGGGGGAGTGACACTGAAGCTTTCTTT.

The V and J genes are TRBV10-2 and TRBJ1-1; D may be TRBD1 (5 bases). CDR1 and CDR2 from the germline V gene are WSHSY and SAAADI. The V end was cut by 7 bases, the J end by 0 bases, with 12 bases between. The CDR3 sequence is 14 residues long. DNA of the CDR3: TGCGCCAGCACGGGACGGTCCATGAACACTGAAGCTTTCTTT. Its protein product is CASTGRSMNTEAFF.

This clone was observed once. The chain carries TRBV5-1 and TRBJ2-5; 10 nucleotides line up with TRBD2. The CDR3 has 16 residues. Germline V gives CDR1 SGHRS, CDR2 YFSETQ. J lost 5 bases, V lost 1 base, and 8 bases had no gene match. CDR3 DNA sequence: TGCGCCAGCAGCTTGAGAGCGGGGGGGCCTATCGAGACCCAGTACTTC. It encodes CASSLRAGGPIETQYF.

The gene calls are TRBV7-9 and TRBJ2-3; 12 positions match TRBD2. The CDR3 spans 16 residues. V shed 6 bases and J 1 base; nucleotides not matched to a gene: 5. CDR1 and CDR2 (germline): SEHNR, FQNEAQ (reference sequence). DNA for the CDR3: TGTGCCAGCAGACGGACTAGCGGGATAGGCACAGATACGCAGTATTTT. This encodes CASRRTSGIGTDTQYF. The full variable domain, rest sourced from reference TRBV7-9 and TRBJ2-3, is DTGVSQNPRHKITKRGQNVTFRCDPISEHNRLYWYRQTLGQGPEFLTYFQNEAQLEKSRLLSDRFSAERPKGSFSTLEIQRTEQGDSAMYLCASRRTSGIGTDTQYFGPGTRLTVL.